These 21 T cell receptor beta chains originate from one sample sequenced in a study of blood T cell repertoires in COVID-19. Data came from immunoSEQ multiplex PCR; TCRdb stores just in-frame clones and leaves some out. Here the sample spans roughly 100,000 clones, around 90% being singletons. The source material was peripheral blood. The receptors stem from a man aged 45-65 years in a cohort sampled during active COVID-19.

This chain connects TRBV4-1 to TRBJ2-1; 10 bases map to TRBD2. The CDR3 is 16 residues long. V was pared by 0 bases and J by 3 bases, with 2 bases of the junction left unmatched. The germline V gene encodes CDR1 MGHRA and CDR2 YSYEKL. The CDR3 protein is CASSQEAGGHYNEQFF. CDR3 coding DNA: TGCGCCAGCAGCCAAGAAGCGGGGGGGCACTACAATGAGCAGTTCTTC.

The chain uses TRBV10-3 and TRBJ2-2, with 10 bases that match TRBD2. J was trimmed by 4 bases and V by 2 bases; bases with no gene match: 13. Germline CDR1 and CDR2: ENHRY and SYGVKD. The CDR3 is 19 amino acids. The CDR3 loop reads CAISEDVAGGQILTGELFF. CDR3 sequence (DNA): TGTGCCATCAGTGAGGACGTAGCGGGGGGCCAGATCCTCACCGGGGAGCTGTTTTTT.

The rearrangement joins TRBV5-1 to TRBJ2-7, with D perhaps TRBD1 (5 bases). In germline, CDR1 is SGHRS, CDR2 YFSETQ. The CDR3 has 13 residues. The V and J ends lost 2 bases and 4 bases respectively, with 10 bases between them. The CDR3 DNA follows: TGCGCCAGCAGCTTCGGCAGGGCGTACGAGCAGTACTTC. It specifies CASSFGRAYEQYF.

This chain uses TRBV9 with TRBJ2-5; D possibly corresponds to TRBD2 (6 bases). Germline CDR1 SGDLS, CDR2 YYNGEE. This CDR3 spans 15 amino acids. Trimming stripped 0 bases from V and 7 bases from J, with 16 bases between. The CDR3 region is CASSVAPGGGGTQYF. CDR3 in DNA: TGTGCCAGCAGCGTAGCGCCAGGTGGGGGAGGGACCCAGTACTTC.

V gene TRBV19 combines with J gene TRBJ1-1; D is ambiguous. The CDR3 has 12 residues. The germline CDR1 and CDR2 sequences are LNHDA and SQIVND (reference sequence). V lost 5 bases, J lost 11 bases, and 15 bases lay in between. CDR3 bases: TGTGCCAGTAGTCCGTCGGGAAAGTCGGCTTTCTTT. This encodes CASSPSGKSAFF.

This chain links TRBV12-3 or TRBV12-4 with TRBJ2-1, with D perhaps matching TRBD2 (5 bases). The CDR3 loop spans 13 amino acids. V lost 5 bases and J 0 bases, leaving 5 bases between the germline ends. The chain's CDR3 is CASSRDSYNEQFF. CDR3 sequence (DNA): TGTGCCAGCAGTCGGGACTCCTACAATGAGCAGTTCTTC.

There are a few counts of this clone. This sequence joins TRBV4-2 and TRBJ1-5; no definite D call. CDR3 length: 15 amino acids. The V gene lost 1 base and the J gene lost 5 bases, with 12 bases spanning the gap. The V gene's germline CDR1 is LGHNA and CDR2 YNFKEQ. The CDR3 coding sequence is TGTGCCAGCAGCCAAGTGTTATCCTCCGATCAGCCCCAGCATTTT. Protein product: CASSQVLSSDQPQHF.

The rearrangement links TRBV28 to TRBJ2-1, with D perhaps matching TRBD1 (5 bases). Germline assignment: CDR1 MDHEN and CDR2 SYDVKM. This CDR3 has 17 amino acids. V was cut by 3 bases and J by 7 bases, with 22 bases left in between. The CDR3 DNA is TGTGCCAGCAGTTTCAAAGGCAGGGTCGGTCAAGGGAATGAGCAGTTCTTC. As protein: CASSFKGRVGQGNEQFF.

The chain joins TRBV5-1 to TRBJ2-4; 8 bases line up with TRBD1. CDR1 SGHRS and CDR2 YFSETQ come from the germline V gene. With V trimmed by 2 bases and J by 0 bases, 4 bases remained unmatched. This CDR3 is 16 amino acids long. The CDR3 region is CASSFGTGLAKNIQYF. The CDR3 bases are TGCGCCAGCAGCTTTGGGACAGGTCTAGCCAAAAACATTCAGTACTTC.

The V gene is TRBV19, the J gene TRBJ2-2, with a weak D call TRBD1 (5 bases). The germline gives CDR1 LNHDA, CDR2 SQIVND (reference sequence). The CDR3 has 12 amino acids. V lost 7 bases, J lost 3 bases, and 6 bases lay in between. The chain's CDR3 is CASIRDTGELFF. CDR3 in DNA: TGTGCCAGTATCAGGGACACCGGGGAGCTGTTTTTT.

The J gene is TRBJ2-2, the V gene TRBV19, with D maybe TRBD1 (6 bases). Germline CDR1 reads LNHDA; CDR2 reads SQIVND (reference sequence). V lost 4 bases and J 0 bases, leaving 12 bases between the germline ends. The CDR3 spans 16 residues. In DNA form, the CDR3 reads TGTGCCAGTAGTACCGACGGGACATCGAACACCGGGGAGCTGTTTTTT. Translation gives CASSTDGTSNTGELFF.

Regarding this clone: One end of the junction varies from germline; a read error may be responsible. This rearrangement joins TRBV3-1 (or the pseudogene TRBV3-2) to TRBJ2-5; TRBD2 might be the D (6 bases). The CDR3 totals 12 residues. Germline CDR1 LGHDT, CDR2 YNNKEL (reference sequence). The CDR3 here is CASSQLDGSPHF. The CDR3 DNA is TGTGCCAGCAGCCAATTGGACGGGAGTCCGCACTTC.

The CDR3 region has the DNA TGCGCCAGCGGACAGGGGATCGAAGATACGCAGTATTTT. Translation: CASGQGIEDTQYF. The chain combines TRBV5-1 with TRBJ2-3, with 9 bases lining up with TRBD1. The trim removed 7 bases at V and 5 bases at J, leaving 5 bases unmatched. The CDR3 sequence is 13 residues long. The germline gives CDR1 SGHRS, CDR2 YFSETQ.

The chain joins TRBV4-2 to TRBJ1-2; D possibly corresponds to TRBD1 (6 bases). Trimming stripped 0 bases from V and 8 bases from J, with 13 bases between. Germline values: CDR1 LGHNA, CDR2 YNFKEQ. This CDR3 has 14 amino acids. The CDR3 protein is CASSQEEGVGGYTF. CDR3 sequence (DNA): TGTGCCAGCAGCCAAGAAGAGGGGGTCGGGGGCTACACCTTC.

CDR3 bases: TGTGCCAGCGGGACCGGGACAGGGGGCCCCAATGAGCAGTTCTTC. It encodes CASGTGTGGPNEQFF. The V gene is TRBV6-6, the J gene TRBJ2-1; 12 nucleotides line up with TRBD1. Trimming removed 8 bases from V and 6 bases from J; junction bases left unmatched: 8. CDR1 is MNHNY, CDR2 SVGAGI, per germline (reference sequence). This CDR3 has 15 amino acids.

The rearrangement uses TRBV29-1 and TRBJ2-1, with D possibly being TRBD1 (5 bases). CDR1 and CDR2 (germline): SQVTM, ANQGSEA. The CDR3 extends over 15 amino acids. Trimming cost V 2 bases and J 0 bases, with 11 bases left between them. Here the CDR3 DNA reads TGCAGCGTTGAATTGGGGCAGGGCTCCTACAATGAGCAGTTCTTC. Translating gives CSVELGQGSYNEQFF.

The gene calls are TRBV6-5 and TRBJ1-5, with 7 bases matching TRBD1. Per the germline V gene, CDR1 is MNHEY and CDR2 is SVGAGI. J was trimmed by 0 bases and V by 7 bases; bases with no gene match: 6. This CDR3 is 15 amino acids long. CDR3 DNA sequence: TGTGCCAGCATCCCGGGACAGAATAGCAATCAGCCCCAGCATTTT. Its protein is CASIPGQNSNQPQHF.

J is TRBJ1-2 and V is TRBV7-8, with 7 nucleotides matching TRBD1. Germline lookup yields CDR1 SGHVS and CDR2 FQNEAQ. The CDR3 extends over 14 amino acids. Germline trimming cut 5 bases from V and 2 bases from J; bases unmatched to any gene: 5. This CDR3 is CASSRTGGNYGYTF. DNA of the CDR3: TGTGCCAGCAGCCGGACAGGAGGGAACTATGGCTACACCTTC.

This chain joins TRBV5-8 and TRBJ2-7; D may be TRBD1 (5 bases). Germline values: CDR1 SGHTS, CDR2 YDEGEE. V gave up 1 base and J gave up 3 bases, with 5 bases separating them. The CDR3 runs to 12 residues. CDR3 sequence reads: CASSLQGYEQYV. CDR3 nucleotide sequence: TGTGCCAGCAGCTTGCAGGGCTACGAGCAGTACGTC.

The V gene is TRBV2, the J gene TRBJ2-3; a weak D match, TRBD2 (5 bases). From germline, CDR1 is SNHLY and CDR2 FYNNEI. There are 16 residues in the CDR3. Trimming removed 4 bases at V and 7 bases at J, with 21 bases between. The CDR3 loop is CASSARSSPPGNTQYF. The CDR3 DNA sequence: TGTGCCAGCAGTGCCCGAAGTTCACCCCCCGGGAATACGCAGTATTTT.

The rearrangement uses TRBV7-9 and TRBJ2-7; 9 positions agree with TRBD1. This CDR3 contains 16 residues. Germline lookup yields CDR1 SEHNR and CDR2 FQNEAQ (reference sequence). V trimming: 1 base; J trimming: 2 bases; junction bases outside the gene matches: 6. The CDR3 DNA reads as TGTGCCAGCAGCTTAGACACCGGGACAGGGACCTACGAGCAGTACGTC. Encoded protein: CASSLDTGTGTYEQYV.